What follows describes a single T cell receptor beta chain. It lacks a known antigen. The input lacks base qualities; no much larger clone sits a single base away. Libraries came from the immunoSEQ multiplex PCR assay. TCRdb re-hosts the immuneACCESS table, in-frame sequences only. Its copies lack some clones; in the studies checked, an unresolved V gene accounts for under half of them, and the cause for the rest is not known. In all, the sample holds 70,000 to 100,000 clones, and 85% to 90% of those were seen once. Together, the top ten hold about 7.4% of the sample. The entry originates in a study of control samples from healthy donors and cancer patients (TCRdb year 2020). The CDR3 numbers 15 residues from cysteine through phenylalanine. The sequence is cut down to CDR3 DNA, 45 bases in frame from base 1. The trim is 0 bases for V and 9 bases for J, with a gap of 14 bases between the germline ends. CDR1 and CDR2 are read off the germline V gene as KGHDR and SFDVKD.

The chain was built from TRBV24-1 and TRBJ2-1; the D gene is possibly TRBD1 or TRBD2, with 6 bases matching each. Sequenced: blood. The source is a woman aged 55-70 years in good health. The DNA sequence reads TGTGCCACCAGTGATTTGCAAGGGGGGCTAAGTGAGCAGTTCTTC. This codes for CATSDLQGGLSEQFF.